This TCR beta chain was retrieved from a study of blood T cell repertoires in COVID-19. Germline-derived CDR1 and CDR2 are LNHDA and SQIVND (reference sequence). This CDR3 is built from 15 residues. V shed 3 bases, J shed 4 bases, and the junction held 6 bases outside the gene matches. Assay used: immunoSEQ multiplex PCR; TCRdb lists only in-frame clones, some missing. The sample has 140,000 or so clones, around 81% seen once. In this sample, this clone is medium-sized. This chain links TRBV19 with TRBJ2-1; 7 bases align to TRBD1. The TCR was taken from a woman aged 45-65 years with acute or convalescent COVID-19. Sequencing input: peripheral blood. DNA of the CDR3: TGTGCCAGTAGTATTAGTGGGACAGAGTACAATGAGCAGTTCTTC. Residues: CASSISGTEYNEQFF.